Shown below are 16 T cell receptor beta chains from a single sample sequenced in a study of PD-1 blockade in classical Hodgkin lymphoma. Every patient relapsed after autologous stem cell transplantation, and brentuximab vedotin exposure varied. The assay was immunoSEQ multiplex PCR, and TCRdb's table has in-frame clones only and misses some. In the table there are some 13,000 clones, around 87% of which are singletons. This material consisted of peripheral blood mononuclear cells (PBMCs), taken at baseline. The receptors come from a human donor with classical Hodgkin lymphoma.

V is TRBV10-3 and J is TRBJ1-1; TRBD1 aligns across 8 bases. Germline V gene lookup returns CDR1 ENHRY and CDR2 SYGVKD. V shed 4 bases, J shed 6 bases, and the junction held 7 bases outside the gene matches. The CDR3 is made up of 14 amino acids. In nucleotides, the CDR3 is TGTGCCATCAGTGCGGACAGGGTTGTGTCTGAAGCTTTCTTT. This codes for CAISADRVVSEAFF.

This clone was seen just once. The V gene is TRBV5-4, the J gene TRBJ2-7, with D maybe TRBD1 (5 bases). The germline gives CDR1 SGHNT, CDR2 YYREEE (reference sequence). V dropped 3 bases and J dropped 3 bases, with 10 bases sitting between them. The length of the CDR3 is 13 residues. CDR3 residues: CASSWGLSYEQYF. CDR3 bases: TGTGCCAGCAGCTGGGGCCTAAGCTACGAGCAGTACTTC. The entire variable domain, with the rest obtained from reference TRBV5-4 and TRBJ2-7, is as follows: ETGVTQSPTHLIKTRGQQVTLRCSSQSGHNTVSWYQQALGQGPQFIFQYYREEENGRGNFPPRFSGLQFPNYSSELNVNALELDDSALYLCASSWGLSYEQYFGPGTRLTVT.

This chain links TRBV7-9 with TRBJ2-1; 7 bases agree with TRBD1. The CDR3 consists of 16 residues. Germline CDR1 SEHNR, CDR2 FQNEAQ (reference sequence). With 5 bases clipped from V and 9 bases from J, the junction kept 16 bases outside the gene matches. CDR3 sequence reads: CASSPLPTGRSTEQFF. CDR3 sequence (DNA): TGTGCCAGCAGCCCCCTTCCGACAGGGCGAAGTACTGAGCAGTTCTTC. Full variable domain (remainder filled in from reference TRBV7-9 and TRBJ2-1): DTGVSQNPRHKITKRGQNVTFRCDPISEHNRLYWYRQTLGQGPEFLTYFQNEAQLEKSRLLSDRFSAERPKGSFSTLEIQRTEQGDSAMYLCASSPLPTGRSTEQFFGPGTRLTVL.

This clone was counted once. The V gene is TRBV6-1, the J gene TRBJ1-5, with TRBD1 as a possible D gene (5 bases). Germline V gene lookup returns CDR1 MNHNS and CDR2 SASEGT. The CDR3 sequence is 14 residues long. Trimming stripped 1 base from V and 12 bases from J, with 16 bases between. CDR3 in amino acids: CASSEVGEWALQHF. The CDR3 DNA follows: TGTGCCAGCAGTGAAGTAGGGGAGTGGGCCCTCCAGCATTTT.

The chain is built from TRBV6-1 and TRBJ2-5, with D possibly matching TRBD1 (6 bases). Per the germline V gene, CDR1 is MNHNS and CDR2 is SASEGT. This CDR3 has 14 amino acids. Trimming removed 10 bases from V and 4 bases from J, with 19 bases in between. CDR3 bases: TGTGCCACCGGGGTCCCATTGGGGGCAGAGACCCAGTACTTC. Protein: CATGVPLGAETQYF.

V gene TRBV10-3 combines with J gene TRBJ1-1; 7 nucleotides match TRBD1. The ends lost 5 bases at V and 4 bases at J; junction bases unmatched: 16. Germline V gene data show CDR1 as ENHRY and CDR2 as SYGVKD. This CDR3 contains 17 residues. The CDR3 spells CAISRLDPGQSATEAFF. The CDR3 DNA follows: TGTGCCATCAGTAGGTTGGATCCGGGACAGAGCGCCACTGAAGCTTTCTTT.

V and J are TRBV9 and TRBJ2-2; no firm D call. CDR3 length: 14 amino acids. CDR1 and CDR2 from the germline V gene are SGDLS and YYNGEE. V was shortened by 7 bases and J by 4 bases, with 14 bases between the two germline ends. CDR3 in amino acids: CASFTWEPTGELFF. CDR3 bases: TGTGCCAGCTTTACATGGGAACCCACCGGGGAGCTGTTTTTT. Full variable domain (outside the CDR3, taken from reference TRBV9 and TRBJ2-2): DSGVTQTPKHLITATGQRVTLRCSPRSGDLSVYWYQQSLDQGLQFLIQYYNGEERAKGNILERFSAQQFPDLHSELNLSSLELGDSALYFCASFTWEPTGELFFGEGSRLTVL.

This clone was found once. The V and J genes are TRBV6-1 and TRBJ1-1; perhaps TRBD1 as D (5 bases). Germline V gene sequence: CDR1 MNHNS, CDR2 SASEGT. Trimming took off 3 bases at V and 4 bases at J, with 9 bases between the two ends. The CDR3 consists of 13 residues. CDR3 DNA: TGTGCCAGCAGTGAGGGGGGAAGCACTGAAGCTTTCTTT. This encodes CASSEGGSTEAFF.

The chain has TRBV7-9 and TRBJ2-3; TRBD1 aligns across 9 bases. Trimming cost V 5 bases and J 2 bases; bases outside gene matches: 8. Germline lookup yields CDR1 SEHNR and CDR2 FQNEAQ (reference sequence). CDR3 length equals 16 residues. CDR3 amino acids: CASSIYRGLNTDTQYF. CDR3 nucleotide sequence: TGTGCCAGCAGCATTTACAGGGGGCTGAACACAGATACGCAGTATTTT.

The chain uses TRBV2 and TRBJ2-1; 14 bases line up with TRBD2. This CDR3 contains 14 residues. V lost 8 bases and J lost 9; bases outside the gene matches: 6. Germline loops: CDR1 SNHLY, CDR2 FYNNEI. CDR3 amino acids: CASSGTSGSPEQFF. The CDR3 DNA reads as TGTGCCAGCTCCGGGACTAGCGGGAGCCCTGAGCAGTTCTTC.

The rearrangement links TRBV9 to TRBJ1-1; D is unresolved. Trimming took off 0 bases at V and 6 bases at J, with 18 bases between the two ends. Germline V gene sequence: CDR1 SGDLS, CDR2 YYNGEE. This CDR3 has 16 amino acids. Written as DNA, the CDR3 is TGTGCCAGCAGCGTAGCTCGGACGGTGCTCACCGCTGAAGCTTTCTTT. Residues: CASSVARTVLTAEAFF.

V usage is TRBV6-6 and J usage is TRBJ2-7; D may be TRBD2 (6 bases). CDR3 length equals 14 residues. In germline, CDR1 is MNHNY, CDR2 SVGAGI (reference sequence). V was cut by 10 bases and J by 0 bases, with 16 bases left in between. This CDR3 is CAISSRRGSYEQYF. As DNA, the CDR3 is TGTGCCATCTCATCAAGGAGGGGCTCCTACGAGCAGTACTTC.

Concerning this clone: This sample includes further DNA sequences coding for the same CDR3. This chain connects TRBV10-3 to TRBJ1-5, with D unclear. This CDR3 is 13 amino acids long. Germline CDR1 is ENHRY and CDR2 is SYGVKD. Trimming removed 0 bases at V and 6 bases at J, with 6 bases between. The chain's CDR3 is CAISESWGQPQHF. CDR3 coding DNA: TGTGCCATCAGTGAGTCTTGGGGTCAGCCCCAGCATTTT.

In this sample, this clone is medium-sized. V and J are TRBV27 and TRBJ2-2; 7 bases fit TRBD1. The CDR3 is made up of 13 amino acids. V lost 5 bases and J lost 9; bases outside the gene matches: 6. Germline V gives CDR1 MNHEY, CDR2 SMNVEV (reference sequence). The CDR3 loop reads CASSPRTGRELFF. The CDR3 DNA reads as TGTGCCAGCAGTCCCCGGACAGGACGGGAGCTGTTTTTT.

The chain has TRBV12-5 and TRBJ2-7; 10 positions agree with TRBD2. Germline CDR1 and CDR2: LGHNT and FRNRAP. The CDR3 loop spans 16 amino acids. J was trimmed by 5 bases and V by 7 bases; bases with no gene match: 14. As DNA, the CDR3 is TGTGCTAGTGCCCAGGGGGTCTTAGCGGGAGGAGACGAGCAGTACTTC. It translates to CASAQGVLAGGDEQYF.

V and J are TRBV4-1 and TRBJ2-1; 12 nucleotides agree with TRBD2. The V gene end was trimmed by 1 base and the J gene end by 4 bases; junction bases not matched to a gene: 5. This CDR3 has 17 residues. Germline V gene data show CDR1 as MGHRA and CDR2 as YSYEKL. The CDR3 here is CASSQGPLAGGYNEQFF. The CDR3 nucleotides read TGCGCCAGCAGCCAAGGACCTCTAGCGGGAGGGTACAATGAGCAGTTCTTC.